This T cell receptor (beta chain) comes out of a study of shared clonotypes between healthy human individuals. About the study: CD4 naive and memory got three plates each, CD8 naive two, CD8 memory one. General study results and limits: A reduction in generation probabilities was seen for non-shared clonotypes relative to those shared by all four donors. It was only blood that was sampled, and tissue repertoires likely differ. Clonotype sharing among donors was expected to depend on sequencing depth.

The V end was cut by 3 bases, the J end by 5 bases, with 5 bases between. The CDR3 contains 11 residues. Germline CDR1 and CDR2: SGHDN and FVKESK. Turning to this clone: The antigen remains unidentified.

Libraries were prepared by immunoSEQ multiplex PCR; TCRdb keeps only in-frame clonotypes and omits some of them. The sample lists some 2,500,000 clones, approximately 93% occurring once. Sequencing input: naive CD4+ T cells from PBMCs. The subset: CD45RA+ positively selected. This clonotype was obtained from a young man in good health. Some clones in this sample may be carry-over from other donors' samples. This chain uses TRBV14 with TRBJ2-7; D gene unclear. CDR3 sequence reads: CASSQRHEQYF. DNA for the CDR3: TGTGCCAGCAGCCAGCGCCACGAGCAGTACTTC.